A selection of T cell receptor beta chains follows, all from one sample in a study of T cell responses to AZD1222 COVID-19 vaccine. Using immunoSEQ multiplex PCR, the repertoire was profiled, and TCRdb retains in-frame clones only, with some absent. The sample holds about 94,000 clones, 85% seen once. Specimen: peripheral blood, collected 28 days after the second AZD1222 dose. These receptor sequences come from an adult who received the AZD1222 COVID-19 vaccine. Both conserved end residues are part of each CDR3. D genes are given only for firm matches. Not all rows give a size; the values are once, few, many and, for expanded clones, a class.

>-|TRBJ1-1|TRBV6-2/TRBV6-3|-
TGTGCCAGCAGTTCATCGGGCCAGGATTATTTTGCTGAAGCTTTCTTT
CASSSSGQDYFAEAFF
>-|TRBJ2-7|TRBV5-1|few
TGCGCCAGCAGCTTGGCCCCTAGGGCCTACGAGCAGTACTTC
CASSLAPRAYEQYF
>-|TRBJ1-6|TRBV28|-
TGTGCCAGCCATGGGGGCCTTGGCAATTCACCCCTCCACTTT
CASHGGLGNSPLHF
>-|TRBJ2-2|TRBV7-3|-
TGTGCCAGCAGCCTCGGACAGATGAACACCGGGGAGCTGTTTTTT
CASSLGQMNTGELFF
>TRBD2|TRBJ2-7|TRBV4-3|-
TGCGCCAGCAGCCCTCCTAGCGGGAGATTCCCCTACGAGCAGTACTTC
CASSPPSGRFPYEQYF
>TRBD2|TRBJ2-7|TRBV7-2|-
TGTGCCAGCAGCTTTGCAGGGACTAGCGATGAGAACGAGCAGTACTTC
CASSFAGTSDENEQYF
>-|TRBJ2-6|TRBV4-3|few
TGCGCCAGCAGCCAAGAGGCAGCGAACTCTGGGGCCAACGTCCTGACTTTC
CASSQEAANSGANVLTF
>-|TRBJ1-3|TRBV9|once
TGTGCCAGCAGCCCATTTTCGACAGTTGGAAACACCATATATTTT
CASSPFSTVGNTIYF
>TRBD1|TRBJ1-4|TRBV5-1|-
TGCGCCAGCAGCTTCGCCCAGGGGGGTGACGAAAAACTGTTTTTT
CASSFAQGGDEKLFF
>-|TRBJ1-2|TRBV5-4|-
TGTGCCAGCAGCTTGGGGGGGGCGCTCGGCTACACCTTC
CASSLGGALGYTF
>-|TRBJ2-1|TRBV7-2|-
TGTGCCAGCAGCTGGAGACGGACGCACTACAATGAGCAGTTCTTC
CASSWRRTHYNEQFF
>-|TRBJ1-5|TRBV30|-
TGTGCCTGGAAAAAGGGAGGGAATCAGCCCCAGCATTTT
CAWKKGGNQPQHF
>-|TRBJ2-1|TRBV7-9|-
TGTGCCAGCAGCACCGTCGACTGGAAAAATGAGCAGTTCTTC
CASSTVDWKNEQFF
>-|TRBJ2-7|TRBV7-9|-
TGTGCCAGCAGCCAATCAGGGGTATCCTACGAGCAGTACTTC
CASSQSGVSYEQYF
>-|TRBJ1-6|TRBV7-2|-
TGTGCCAGCAGCTTAGGTCTAAGCTATAATTCACCCCTCCACTTT
CASSLGLSYNSPLHF
>-|TRBJ1-3|TRBV7-2|-
TGTGCCAGCAGCCCCGGGCCAAGATCTGGAAACACCATATATTTT
CASSPGPRSGNTIYF
>-|TRBJ1-1|TRBV7-3|-
TGTGCCAGCAGCGTCGGGACGGCGAACACTGAAGCTTTCTTT
CASSVGTANTEAFF
>TRBD2|TRBJ2-3|TRBV5-4|-
TGTGCCAGCAGCTTGGCTAGCGGGGGGGCGGATACGCAGTATTTT
CASSLASGGADTQYF
>-|TRBJ2-5|TRBV5-1|-
TGCGCCAGCAGTAACGACGGGCGCCAAGAGACCCAGTACTTC
CASSNDGRQETQYF
>TRBD1|TRBJ1-2|TRBV20-1|-
TGCAGTGCTAGTAAGGGACAGGGGGCCTATGGCTACACCTTC
CSASKGQGAYGYTF
>TRBD1|TRBJ1-1|TRBV5-1|-
TGCGCCAGCAGCTCGACAGGGGGTAACACTGAAGCTTTCTTT
CASSSTGGNTEAFF
>TRBD1|TRBJ1-2|TRBV7-9|-
TGTGCCAGCAGCGCACACAGGGGAACTAACTATGGCTACACCTTC
CASSAHRGTNYGYTF
>-|TRBJ1-2|TRBV19|-
TGTGCCAGTAGTAGAGAGGGGATGACTAACTATGGCTACACCTTC
CASSREGMTNYGYTF
>TRBD1|TRBJ1-6|TRBV30|-
TGTGCCTGGAGTGGGGACAGGGTTAATTCACCCCTCCACTTT
CAWSGDRVNSPLHF
>-|TRBJ1-2|TRBV6-6|-
TGTGCCAGCAGCCCGCCGGGGAACTATGGCTACACCTTC
CASSPPGNYGYTF
>-|TRBJ2-7|TRBV20-1|-
TGCCAAGTGCAGGGCCAAGGAGGGTACTTC
CQVQGQGGYF
>-|TRBJ2-2|TRBV4-3|-
TGCGCCAGCAGCCAAGACTTGATAGCCCGGCTATCCGGGGAGCTGTTTTTT
CASSQDLIARLSGELFF
>-|TRBJ1-2|TRBV24-1|-
TGTGCCACCAGTGACCAGGGGTTTGGCTACACCTTC
CATSDQGFGYTF
>-|TRBJ1-2|TRBV15|-
TGTGCCACCAGCAGGCAGGGAGAAAGAAAAAATAACTATGGCTACACCTTC
CATSRQGERKNNYGYTF
>-|TRBJ2-1|TRBV19|-
TGTGCCAGTAGTATAGACGCGGTTCGCTCCTACAATGAGCAGTTCTTC
CASSIDAVRSYNEQFF
>-|TRBJ1-3|TRBV24-1|-
TGTGCCACCAGTGATCTCGACCCGATCGCCTCTGGAAACACCATATATTTT
CATSDLDPIASGNTIYF
>-|TRBJ2-3|TRBV19|-
TGTGCCAGTAGTATCGGAGGGGATACAGATACGCAGTATTTT
CASSIGGDTDTQYF
>TRBD2|TRBJ2-7|TRBV7-9|-
TGTGCCAGCAGCCCAGGGAGGGGGCAGTACTTC
CASSPGRGQYF
>-|TRBJ2-1|TRBV5-1|-
TGCGCCAGCAGCTCCGAAGTGACAGGTCTCTACAATGAGCAGTTCTTC
CASSSEVTGLYNEQFF
>-|TRBJ1-3|TRBV6-1|-
TGTGCCAGCAGTGGGTCCTTCAGAGCTTTTGGAAACACCATATATTTT
CASSGSFRAFGNTIYF
>-|TRBJ2-1|TRBV7-9|-
TGTGCCAGCAGCTCCCCGGGACTCCCAGCCTACAATGAGCAGTTCTTC
CASSSPGLPAYNEQFF
>TRBD1|TRBJ2-3|TRBV7-8|few
TGTGCCAGCAGTTCCACCGGGACAGGCATCACAGATACGCAGTATTTT
CASSSTGTGITDTQYF
>TRBD2|TRBJ2-7|TRBV27|-
TGTGCCAGCAGTCCGACTAGCGGGAGGAGAGACGAGCAGTACTTC
CASSPTSGRRDEQYF
>-|TRBJ1-3|TRBV2|-
TGTGCCAGCAGTCTACTGGCCACTGGAAACACCATATATTTT
CASSLLATGNTIYF
>-|TRBJ2-5|TRBV30|-
TGTGCCTGGTCTCCCTTGGGGGTTCAAGAGACCCAGTACTTC
CAWSPLGVQETQYF
>-|TRBJ2-7|TRBV27|-
TGTGCCAGCCAGCCTCCAGGGGTCCCTCGGGAGCAGTACTTC
CASQPPGVPREQYF
>-|TRBJ1-1|TRBV3-1/TRBV3-2|-
TGTGCCAGCAACGGGGGGACAATGAACACTGAAGCTTTCTTT
CASNGGTMNTEAFF
>-|TRBJ1-3|TRBV14|-
TGTGCCAGCAGCCAAGAAGTCCACGAACGAAACACCATATATTTT
CASSQEVHERNTIYF
>-|TRBJ2-1|TRBV6-2/TRBV6-3|-
TGTGCCAGCAGTTACAGCACAGGCTACAATGAGCAGTTCTTC
CASSYSTGYNEQFF
>-|TRBJ2-1|TRBV10-2|few
TGCGCCAGCAGTGATGGAGGGATTCGGTTCTTC
CASSDGGIRFF
>-|TRBJ2-7|TRBV20-1|once
TGCAGTGCTAGTGTGGGCTCCTACGAGCAGTACTTC
CSASVGSYEQYF
>-|TRBJ2-5|TRBV28|-
TGTGCCAGCAGTTTTTGGACAGCCCAAGAGACCCAGTACTTC
CASSFWTAQETQYF
>-|TRBJ1-5|TRBV19|-
TGTGCCAGTAGTATCCAGTATGGCAATCAGCCCCAGCATTTT
CASSIQYGNQPQHF
>TRBD1|TRBJ1-6|TRBV2|-
TGTGCCAGCAGTGAACCACAGGGGGGGAGGCCTTCACCCCTCCACTTT
CASSEPQGGRPSPLHF
>-|TRBJ2-3|TRBV5-1|-
TGCGCCAGCAGCTTGATACGGGGAAGCACAGATACGCAGTATTTT
CASSLIRGSTDTQYF
>-|TRBJ1-3|TRBV28|-
TGTGCCAGCAGTTTATGGTCTGGTTTAAGTGCGAACACCATATATTTT
CASSLWSGLSANTIYF
>TRBD1|TRBJ2-3|TRBV24-1|-
TGTGCCACCAGTGAGGGACAGGGCATCAGCACAGATACGCAGTATTTT
CATSEGQGISTDTQYF
>TRBD1|TRBJ1-1|TRBV18|-
TGTGCCAGCTCGGCCGGGACAGGGCGTGTGAACACTGAAGCTTTCTTT
CASSAGTGRVNTEAFF
>-|TRBJ1-2|TRBV4-2|-
TGTGCCAGCAGCCAAGGTCGGGCCCCGGACTCCTATGGCTACACCTTC
CASSQGRAPDSYGYTF